Given below is one T cell receptor (beta chain) in context. Antigen specificity is unknown. Profiled with immunoSEQ multiplex PCR; TCRdb holds only in-frame clones, not every one. The data hold about 150,000 clones, with approximately 94% observed a single time. Trimming took 5 bases from V and 5 from J, leaving 7 bases between them. Germline-derived CDR1 and CDR2 are LNHDA and SQIVND (reference sequence). This CDR3 has 12 amino acids. These data come from a study of OX40 agonist ivuxolimab in advanced cancers. General study findings and limits: The mean number of expanded clones was higher in CD8+ T cells than in CD4+. The work left the antigen specificity of expanded peripheral T cells undetermined.

The sequenced sample was CD4+ or CD8+ T cells sorted from blood, obtained in a trial of the OX40 agonist ivuxolimab. V gene TRBV19 combines with J gene TRBJ1-5; D unclear. This TCR derives from an adult with an advanced solid tumor such as melanoma, head and neck, liver or kidney cancer. CDR3 sequence (DNA): TGTGCCAGTAGTCCCCAGGATCAGCCCCAGCATTTT. Its translation: CASSPQDQPQHF. Using reference TRBV19 and TRBJ1-5 for the parts outside the CDR3, the full variable domain is DGGITQSPKYLFRKEGQNVTLSCEQNLNHDAMYWYRQDPGQGLRLIYYSQIVNDFQKGDIAEGYSVSREKKESFPLTVTSAQKNPTAFYLCASSPQDQPQHFGDGTRLSIL.